The rows below give T cell receptor beta chains drawn from one sample of a study of blood T cell repertoires in COVID-19. The table came from immunoSEQ multiplex PCR; TCRdb's copy has only in-frame clones and leaves some out. The sample includes tens of thousands of clones, 88% of them seen just once. Sequencing used peripheral blood. The receptors were sampled from a human donor in a cohort sampled during active COVID-19. Each CDR3 is given with its conserved first and last residue. A D gene is named only where the DNA matches it firmly. Part of the rows lack a size; the others show once, few, many or a class for expanded clones.

j_call v_call cdr3_length clone_size d_call cdr3_aa cdr3_nt
TRBJ1-1 TRBV30 12 . . CAWSVQITEAFF TGTGCCTGGAGTGTACAGATAACTGAAGCTTTCTTT
TRBJ2-7 TRBV5-1 18 . TRBD2 CASSSTGLAGALLDEQYF TGCGCCAGCAGCTCCACGGGACTAGCGGGAGCCCTCCTGGACGAGCAGTACTTC
TRBJ2-5 TRBV10-1 14 once TRBD2 CASSDTGGTETQYF TGCGCCAGCAGTGACACGGGAGGAACAGAGACCCAGTACTTC
TRBJ1-2 TRBV18 14 . . CASSPTTVNYGYTF TGTGCCAGCTCACCCACGACAGTTAACTATGGCTACACCTTC
TRBJ1-5 TRBV15 17 . . CATSRDPGGLQNQPQHF TGTGCCACCAGCAGAGACCCGGGGGGCCTGCAGAATCAGCCCCAGCATTTT
TRBJ2-7 TRBV9 14 few TRBD1 CASSPGTDPDEQYF TGTGCCAGCAGCCCTGGGACAGATCCGGACGAGCAGTACTTC
TRBJ1-1 TRBV10-3 12 . . CAISEQNTEAFF TGTGCCATCAGTGAGCAGAACACTGAAGCTTTCTTT
TRBJ2-3 TRBV7-2 16 . TRBD2 CASSHPAGGGTDTQYF TGTGCCAGCAGCCACCCAGCGGGGGGCGGCACAGATACGCAGTATTTT
TRBJ2-7 TRBV5-6 16 once . CASSLRGGGVSYEQYF TGTGCCAGCAGTCTGAGGGGGGGAGGAGTGTCCTACGAGCAGTACTTC
TRBJ2-6 TRBV7-2 14 . . CASSSRGGANVLTF TGTGCCAGCAGCAGTAGGGGTGGGGCCAACGTCCTGACTTTC
TRBJ2-5 TRBV7-2 16 . TRBD2 CASRFSSSGGGETQYF TGTGCCAGCAGATTCTCTAGCTCGGGAGGGGGAGAGACCCAGTACTTC
TRBJ2-5 TRBV7-9 15 . TRBD1 CASSLGGQREETQYF TGTGCCAGCAGCTTAGGGGGACAGCGAGAAGAGACCCAGTACTTC
TRBJ2-1 TRBV11-2 16 . . CASSLTGSGIYNEQFF TGTGCCAGCAGCCTCACAGGGAGCGGGATCTACAATGAGCAGTTCTTC
TRBJ2-3 TRBV28 14 . . CASSWAGGTDTQYF TGTGCCAGCAGTTGGGCAGGGGGCACAGATACGCAGTATTTT
TRBJ2-1 TRBV18 14 . . CASSPMTGRNEQFF TGTGCCAGCTCACCAATGACAGGTCGCAATGAGCAGTTCTTC
TRBJ2-7 TRBV19 16 . . CASSNGGGQLVHEQYF TGTGCCAGTAGTAACGGGGGGGGACAGCTCGTCCACGAGCAGTACTTC
TRBJ2-7 TRBV5-1 16 . TRBD2 CASSGGTSGSGHEQYF TGCGCCAGCAGCGGGGGGACTAGCGGGAGTGGCCACGAGCAGTACTTC
TRBJ1-2 TRBV5-1 19 . TRBD1 CASSLAKGTGDLKSYGYTF TGCGCCAGCAGCTTGGCTAAGGGGACAGGGGACCTAAAGTCCTATGGCTACACCTTC
TRBJ2-5 TRBV3-1/TRBV3-2 12 . . CASSPTGETQYF TGTGCCAGCAGCCCTACGGGGGAGACCCAGTACTTC
TRBJ2-5 TRBV10-3 12 . . CAISEPEETQYF TGTGCCATCAGTGAACCGGAGGAGACCCAGTACTTC
TRBJ2-3 TRBV27 15 . . CASGLEARGTDTQYF TGTGCCAGCGGGTTGGAGGCCCGGGGCACAGATACGCAGTATTTT
TRBJ1-4 TRBV5-5 14 . . CASSRPRQNEKLFF TGTGCCAGCAGCCGCCCTCGACAGAATGAAAAACTGTTTTTT
TRBJ2-7 TRBV19 15 few . CASSWTGEVLDEQYF TGTGCCAGTAGTTGGACGGGGGAAGTTCTGGACGAGCAGTACTTC
TRBJ2-5 TRBV27 14 . TRBD1 CASSPTGGSETQYF TGTGCCAGCAGTCCAACAGGGGGCTCGGAGACCCAGTACTTC
TRBJ2-3 TRBV11-2 15 once TRBD1 CASSLVDRASDTQYF TGTGCCAGCAGCTTAGTAGACAGGGCATCAGATACGCAGTATTTT
TRBJ2-2 TRBV27 12 . . CASGRNTGELFF TGTGCCAGCGGGAGGAACACCGGGGAGCTGTTTTTT
TRBJ1-1 TRBV4-1 15 . . CASRKIGGMNTEAFF TGCGCCAGCAGGAAGATCGGAGGAATGAACACTGAAGCTTTCTTT
TRBJ2-3 TRBV19 13 once TRBD1 CASRRQGTDTQYF TGTGCCAGTAGGAGACAGGGGACAGATACGCAGTATTTT
TRBJ1-4 TRBV3-1/TRBV3-2 16 . . CASSQEETVLNEKLFF TGTGCCAGCAGCCAAGAGGAGACAGTCCTCAATGAAAAACTGTTTTTT
TRBJ2-2 TRBV4-3 15 . TRBD2 CASSQALAGSGELFF TGCGCCAGCAGCCAGGCTCTAGCGGGGTCCGGGGAGCTGTTTTTT
TRBJ2-2 TRBV5-4 16 . TRBD1 CASSSPGQLITGELFF TGTGCCAGCAGCTCGCCGGGACAGTTGATCACCGGGGAGCTGTTTTTT
TRBJ1-6 TRBV7-3 17 few . CASSPHAAGVANSPLHF TGTGCCAGCAGCCCGCATGCGGCAGGGGTCGCCAATTCACCCCTCCACTTT
TRBJ2-1 TRBV11-2 16 . TRBD2 CASSSGLGEGHNEQFF TGTGCCAGCAGCTCAGGGCTAGGGGAGGGGCACAATGAGCAGTTCTTC
TRBJ2-5 TRBV6-5 12 . . CASSFRGETQYF TGTGCCAGCAGTTTCCGGGGGGAGACCCAGTACTTC
TRBJ2-5 TRBV29-1 12 . TRBD1 CSVETGQETQYF TGCAGCGTTGAGACAGGGCAAGAGACCCAGTACTTC
TRBJ1-2 TRBV19 14 . . CASSSAGANYGYTF TGTGCCAGTAGTTCAGCAGGGGCAAACTATGGCTACACCTTC
TRBJ1-4 TRBV10-3 14 . . CASNTGPTNEKLFF TGTGCCAGCAACACAGGGCCAACTAATGAAAAACTGTTTTTT
TRBJ2-7 TRBV11-2 16 few . CASSLDVLRLSYEQYF TGTGCCAGCAGCTTAGACGTTCTAAGACTCTCCTACGAGCAGTACTTC
TRBJ2-3 TRBV11-1 15 once . CASSLVSGQTDTQYF TGTGCCAGCAGCTTAGTATCGGGACAAACAGATACGCAGTATTTT
TRBJ2-5 TRBV24-1 14 . TRBD2 CATSDRTSRETQYF TGTGCCACCAGTGACCGGACTAGCAGAGAGACCCAGTACTTC
TRBJ1-1 TRBV11-2 16 . TRBD1 CASSLVGQVQNTEAFF TGTGCCAGCAGCTTAGTGGGACAGGTCCAGAACACTGAAGCTTTCTTT
TRBJ2-1 TRBV14 16 . . CASSPVQGFSYNEQFF TGTGCCAGCAGTCCTGTCCAGGGGTTCTCCTACAATGAGCAGTTCTTC
TRBJ1-1 TRBV6-5 14 . TRBD1 CASSEFDRGQEAFF TGTGCCAGCAGCGAGTTTGACAGGGGGCAAGAAGCTTTCTTT
TRBJ1-2 TRBV6-2/TRBV6-3 13 . TRBD1 CASSPGQGARYTF TGTGCCAGCAGCCCAGGACAGGGGGCACGCTACACCTTC
TRBJ2-1 TRBV25-1 16 . TRBD2 CVSSEYSGGAYNEQFF TGTGTCAGCAGTGAATATAGCGGGGGGGCCTACAATGAGCAGTTCTTC
TRBJ1-2 TRBV7-8 16 . TRBD1 CASSLAQGVHSYGYTF TGTGCCAGCAGCTTAGCCCAGGGGGTGCATTCCTATGGCTACACCTTC
TRBJ2-2 TRBV4-1 16 once TRBD2 CASSLLAGEDTGELFF TGCGCCAGCAGCCTGCTAGCGGGAGAGGACACCGGGGAGCTGTTTTTT
TRBJ2-7 TRBV6-6 15 . . CASTKQGMLSYEQYF TGTGCCAGCACTAAACAGGGCATGCTTTCCTACGAGCAGTACTTC
TRBJ1-6 TRBV7-2 17 . . CASSPPTGLSYNSPLHF TGTGCCAGCAGCCCCCCCACAGGGCTCTCCTATAATTCACCCCTCCACTTT
TRBJ1-4 TRBV30 16 . . CAWSYGGGAVFEKLFF TGTGCCTGGAGTTATGGGGGGGGTGCGGTATTTGAAAAACTGTTTTTT
TRBJ1-1 TRBV2 15 . TRBD1 CASGLGGRLNTEAFF TGTGCCAGCGGCTTAGGGGGCCGATTGAACACTGAAGCTTTCTTT
TRBJ1-1 TRBV5-1 13 few . CASSLTGNTEAFF TGCGCCAGCAGCCTTACAGGGAACACTGAAGCTTTCTTT
TRBJ2-5 TRBV5-8 16 once . CASSPTGHGGRETQYF TGTGCCAGCAGCCCTACGGGACACGGAGGACGAGAGACCCAGTACTTC
TRBJ2-7 TRBV12-3/TRBV12-4 13 . . CASSTLQGSEQYF TGTGCCAGCAGTACATTACAGGGTTCCGAGCAGTACTTC
TRBJ2-7 TRBV7-9 14 . TRBD1 CASSPGTGGYEQYF TGTGCCAGCAGCCCCGGGACAGGGGGCTACGAGCAGTACTTC